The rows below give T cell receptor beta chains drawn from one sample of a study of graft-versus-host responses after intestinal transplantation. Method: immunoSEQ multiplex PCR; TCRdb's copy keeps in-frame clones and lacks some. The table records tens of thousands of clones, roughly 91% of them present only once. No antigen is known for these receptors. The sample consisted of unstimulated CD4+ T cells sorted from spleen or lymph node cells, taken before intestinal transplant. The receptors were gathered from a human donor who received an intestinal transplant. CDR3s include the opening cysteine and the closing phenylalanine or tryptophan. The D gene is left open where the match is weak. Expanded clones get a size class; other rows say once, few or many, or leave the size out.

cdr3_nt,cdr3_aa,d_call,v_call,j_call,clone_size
TGCGCCAGCAGCTTGAGACTAGCGGGGGGACAGCACACAGATACGCAGTATTTT,CASSLRLAGGQHTDTQYF,TRBD2,TRBV5-1,TRBJ2-3,-
TGTGCCAGTAGTGGAAGACAGGGAGTCGACGAGCAGTACTTC,CASSGRQGVDEQYF,TRBD1,TRBV19,TRBJ2-7,-
TGTGCCTCTGACAGGGTGAACACTGAAGCTTTCTTT,CASDRVNTEAFF,TRBD1,TRBV7-2,TRBJ1-1,-
TGTGCCAGCAGCTTAGTTTGGACAGGGACGACCGGGGAGCTGTTTTTT,CASSLVWTGTTGELFF,TRBD1,TRBV7-2,TRBJ2-2,-
TGTGCCAGCAGCGACAGGTCCGGTGAGCAGTTCTTC,CASSDRSGEQFF,-,TRBV2,TRBJ2-1,-
TGTGCCAGCAGTGCGGGGGTCGGCTACGAGCAGTACTTC,CASSAGVGYEQYF,-,TRBV25-1,TRBJ2-7,once
TGTGCCAGCAGCTTACTAGCGGGGAGCACAGATACGCAGTATTTT,CASSLLAGSTDTQYF,TRBD2,TRBV7-9,TRBJ2-3,-
TGTGCCTGGATTAAGGCAGGGGCATGGGAGCAGTTCTTC,CAWIKAGAWEQFF,-,TRBV30,TRBJ2-1,-
TGTGCCAGCAGCTTAGCACGGGGGTATGATACGCAGTATTTT,CASSLARGYDTQYF,-,TRBV7-2,TRBJ2-3,-
TGTGCCAGTAATGCAGAGGACTCATGGAGCAATCAGCCCCAGCATTTT,CASNAEDSWSNQPQHF,-,TRBV19,TRBJ1-5,-
TGTGCCAGCTCACCACCGTCACAGGGCACCTATGGCTACACCTTC,CASSPPSQGTYGYTF,-,TRBV18,TRBJ1-2,-
TGTGCCAGCAGCGGAGGTGGAAACACCATATATTTT,CASSGGGNTIYF,-,TRBV9,TRBJ1-3,-
TGCGCCAGCAGTGAGGCTGGACTAGCGGGGACGCAGAGCTCCTACAATGAGCAGTTCTTC,CASSEAGLAGTQSSYNEQFF,TRBD2,TRBV10-1,TRBJ2-1,once
TGTGCCAGCAGCCAAAACGGGGGGCAGGGCTACACCTTC,CASSQNGGQGYTF,-,TRBV7-9,TRBJ1-2,-
TGTGCCAGCAGCCGTGGGACAGTTAATGGAAACACCATATATTTT,CASSRGTVNGNTIYF,TRBD1,TRBV7-9,TRBJ1-3,-
TGCAGCGTTCTAAATCGACAGGGCGGGAGGGAAAAACTGTTTTTT,CSVLNRQGGREKLFF,TRBD1,TRBV29-1,TRBJ1-4,few
TGCGCCAGCAGCTTGGCCCCCCAGGGGCTCGGCGAGCAGTACTTC,CASSLAPQGLGEQYF,-,TRBV5-1,TRBJ2-7,-
TGTGCCAGCAGTGAAGGAACAGGGGAGAAGCCCCAGCATTTT,CASSEGTGEKPQHF,TRBD1,TRBV2,TRBJ1-5,-
TGTGCCATCAGTGGGGGAGCTGGAAACACCATATATTTT,CAISGGAGNTIYF,-,TRBV10-3,TRBJ1-3,few
TGTGCCAGCAGCCCGGACAGGGGTAATTCACCCCTCCACTTT,CASSPDRGNSPLHF,TRBD1,TRBV5-6,TRBJ1-6,-
TGCAGCGTTGAAAGGGGGTGGGCAGATACGCAGTATTTT,CSVERGWADTQYF,-,TRBV29-1,TRBJ2-3,once
TGTGCCAGCAGCCTTCGACTAGCGGGGTTAGTCGGGGACCGGGGCCACTCCACCGGGGAGCTGTTTTTT,CASSLRLAGLVGDRGHSTGELFF,TRBD2,TRBV9,TRBJ2-2,-